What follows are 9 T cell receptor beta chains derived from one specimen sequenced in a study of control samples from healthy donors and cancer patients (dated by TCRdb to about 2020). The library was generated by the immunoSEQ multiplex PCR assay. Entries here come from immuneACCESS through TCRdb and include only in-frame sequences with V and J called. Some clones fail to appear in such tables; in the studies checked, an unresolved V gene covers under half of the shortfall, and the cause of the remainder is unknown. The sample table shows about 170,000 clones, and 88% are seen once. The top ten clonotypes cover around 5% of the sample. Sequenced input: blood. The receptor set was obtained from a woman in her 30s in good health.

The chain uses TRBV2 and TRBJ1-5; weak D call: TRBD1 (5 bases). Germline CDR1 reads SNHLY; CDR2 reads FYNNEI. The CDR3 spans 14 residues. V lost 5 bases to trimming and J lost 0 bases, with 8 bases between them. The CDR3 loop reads CASSRDYSNQPQHF. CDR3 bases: TGTGCCAGCAGTCGGGACTATAGCAATCAGCCCCAGCATTTT.

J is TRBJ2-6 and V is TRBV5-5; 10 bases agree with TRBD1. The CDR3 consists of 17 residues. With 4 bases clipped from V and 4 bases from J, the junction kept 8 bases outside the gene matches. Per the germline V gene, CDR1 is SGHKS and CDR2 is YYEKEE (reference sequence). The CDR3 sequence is CASSPIGTGDGANVLTF. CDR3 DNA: TGTGCCAGCAGCCCGATAGGGACAGGGGACGGGGCCAACGTCCTGACTTTC.

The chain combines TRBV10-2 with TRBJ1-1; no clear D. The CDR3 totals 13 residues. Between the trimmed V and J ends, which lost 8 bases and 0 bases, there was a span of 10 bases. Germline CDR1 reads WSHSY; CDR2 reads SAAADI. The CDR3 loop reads CASQDVMNTEAFF. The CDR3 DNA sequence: TGCGCCAGCCAGGATGTAATGAACACTGAAGCTTTCTTT.

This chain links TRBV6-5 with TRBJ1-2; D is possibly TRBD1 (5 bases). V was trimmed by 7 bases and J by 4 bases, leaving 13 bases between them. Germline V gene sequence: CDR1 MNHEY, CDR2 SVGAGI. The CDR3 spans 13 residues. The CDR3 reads CASTGTAVYGYTF. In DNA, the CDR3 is TGTGCCAGCACCGGGACCGCAGTCTATGGCTACACCTTC.

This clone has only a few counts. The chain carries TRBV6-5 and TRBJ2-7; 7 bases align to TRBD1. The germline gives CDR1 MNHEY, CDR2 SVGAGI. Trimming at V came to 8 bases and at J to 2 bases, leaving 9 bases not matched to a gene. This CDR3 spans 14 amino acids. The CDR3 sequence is CASARAQGAYEQYV. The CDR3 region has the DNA TGTGCCAGCGCGAGGGCGCAGGGGGCCTACGAGCAGTACGTC.

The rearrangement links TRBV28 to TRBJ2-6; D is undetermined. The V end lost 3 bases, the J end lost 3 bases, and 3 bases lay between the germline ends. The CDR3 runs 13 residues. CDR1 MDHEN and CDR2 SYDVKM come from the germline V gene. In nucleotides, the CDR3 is TGTGCCAGCAGTTTGGGTGGGGCCAACGTCCTGACTTTC. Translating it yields CASSLGGANVLTF.

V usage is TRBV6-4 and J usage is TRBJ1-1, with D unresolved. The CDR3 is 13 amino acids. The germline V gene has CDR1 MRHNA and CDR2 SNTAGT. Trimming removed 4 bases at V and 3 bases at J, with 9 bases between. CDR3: CASSGTWDTEAFF. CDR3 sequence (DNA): TGTGCCAGCAGTGGGACCTGGGACACTGAAGCTTTCTTT.

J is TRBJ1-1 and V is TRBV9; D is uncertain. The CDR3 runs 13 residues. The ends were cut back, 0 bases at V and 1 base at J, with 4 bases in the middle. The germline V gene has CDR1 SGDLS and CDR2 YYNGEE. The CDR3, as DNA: TGTGCCAGCAGCGTAGGTGAGAACACTGAAGCTTTCTTT. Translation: CASSVGENTEAFF.

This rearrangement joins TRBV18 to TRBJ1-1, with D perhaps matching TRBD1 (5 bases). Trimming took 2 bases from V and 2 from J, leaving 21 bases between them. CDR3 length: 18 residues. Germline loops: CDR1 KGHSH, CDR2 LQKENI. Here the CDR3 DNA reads TGTGCCAGCTCACCAAAATCGGTAGGGGCGGGGTCAAACACTGAAGCTTTCTTT. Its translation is CASSPKSVGAGSNTEAFF.